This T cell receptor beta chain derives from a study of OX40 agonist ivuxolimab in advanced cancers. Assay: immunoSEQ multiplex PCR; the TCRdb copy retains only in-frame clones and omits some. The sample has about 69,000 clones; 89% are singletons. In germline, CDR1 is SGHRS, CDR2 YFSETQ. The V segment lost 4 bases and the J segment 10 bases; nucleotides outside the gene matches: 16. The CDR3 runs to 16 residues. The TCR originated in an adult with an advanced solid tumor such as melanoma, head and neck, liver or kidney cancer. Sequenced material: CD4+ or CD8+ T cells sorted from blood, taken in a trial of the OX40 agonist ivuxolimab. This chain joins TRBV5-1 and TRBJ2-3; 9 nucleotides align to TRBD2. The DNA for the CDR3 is TGCGCCAGCAGCCCCCGGACTAGCGTCTCAACCCGGGCGCAGTATTTT. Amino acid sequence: CASSPRTSVSTRAQYF.